This paragraph covers one T cell receptor beta chain sequence. It lacks a known antigen. No quality values exist for individual bases; no much larger clone is one base distant. V is shortened by 7 bases, J by 11 bases, and the region joining them spans 26 bases. CDR1 SGHRS and CDR2 YFSETQ are derived from the germline V gene. From the cysteine through the phenylalanine, the CDR3 covers 15 amino acids. Of the read, only the CDR3 DNA is kept; its 45 bases are in frame from base 1. This entry comes from a study of identifying expanded T cells in peripheral blood (dated by TCRdb to about 2019). For the study in its entirety: Separate aliquots of the same genomic DNA pool were sequenced to produce technical replicates, and four replicates were compared in pairs. General findings and caveats noted by the study authors: The binomial model flagged 0.9 to 1.5 differentially abundant clones between technical replicates, compared with about 16 over roughly 2 weeks and approximately 20 over approximately four weeks. Variance in clone template counts between roughly two-week samples significantly increased with total template count across all healthy donors. It was expected by the authors that biological variance in healthy repertoires might increase further over much longer intervals, such as months to years. Both the number of clones called differentially abundant and the false-positive rate were significantly reduced by the beta-binomial model across all healthy-donor time intervals.

No immune events, such as infections, were documented for the healthy donors during the collection period. To calibrate time-dependent variance in a beta-binomial model of T-cell clone differential abundance, blood repertoires from healthy donors were used as a training cohort. The training cohort included approximately 10 healthy donors, of whom 3 were female and 7 were male. An age range of roughly 29 to 65 years, with an average of around 44 years, was recorded for the donors. Obtained from a commercial supplier, whole blood was collected from each healthy donor at three time points set around 14 days apart. For immunosequencing, genomic DNA was extracted from unsorted whole blood. The immunoSEQ Assay, which uses bias-controlled multiplex PCR amplification of genomic DNA, was used to profile TCRbeta CDR3 regions. Per the original workflow: The absolute abundance of each unique TCRbeta CDR3 region was quantified after sequences were collapsed and filtered. Differential abundance was tested with two models: a binomial (Fisher-equivalent) model and a beta-binomial model that adds time-dependent variance fitted from healthy donors. Clones with fewer than 5 combined templates were removed, and differential abundance was called for clones with a Benjamini-Hochberg FDR below 0.01. Beta-binomial variance was modeled as a function of total template count across the two samples using the form v = (b*log(k)+a)^2. TCRdb limited this immuneACCESS table to in-frame rearrangements with V and J called. A share of clones is missing; checked studies link under half to unresolved V genes, and the rest is unexplained. The V and J calls and clone size come from that table; D and trimming were worked out from the DNA. In this sample the table shows 100,000 to 150,000 clones, about 86% of which occur a single time. The ten top clones hold roughly 8% of the sample.

The chain joins TRBV5-1 to TRBJ2-3; the D gene assignment is perhaps TRBD1 or TRBD2, with each matching 5 bases. Sequenced material: blood. This sequence was found in a person aged 18 to 75 in good health. The CDR3 sequence is CASGPRGFTSGGQYF. Here is the DNA: TGCGCCAGCGGCCCGAGGGGTTTCACCTCTGGAGGGCAGTATTTT.